A selection of T cell receptor beta chains follows, all from one sample in a study of blood T cell repertoires in COVID-19. The repertoire was sequenced with immunoSEQ multiplex PCR; TCRdb's copy has only in-frame clones and lacks some. The repertoire includes some 100,000 clones, less than 85% of them detected once, and roughly a sixth sits in the top ten. Sequencing was performed on peripheral blood. Receptors originate from a woman in her sixties with acute or convalescent COVID-19. The CDR3 runs from the conserved cysteine through the conserved F or W. Fields, in order: J gene, D gene, V gene, clone size, CDR3 DNA, CDR3 protein. D genes are given only for firm matches. Some rows mark clone size as missing; the rest say once, few, many or name a class of expanded clone.

TRBJ1-1	TRBD1	TRBV7-9	NA	TGTGCCAGCAGCCGGACCGGGACAGGGGGCTCACGAGGCACTGAAGCTTTCTTT	CASSRTGTGGSRGTEAFF
TRBJ1-2	TRBD1	TRBV5-1	NA	TGCGCCAGCAGCTATGGGGACAGGTGGGATGGCTACACCTTC	CASSYGDRWDGYTF
TRBJ2-1	NA	TRBV24-1	NA	TGTGCCACCAGTGCAAGTTACTTTGGGACTTCAACTGAGCAGTTCTTC	CATSASYFGTSTEQFF
TRBJ1-2	TRBD1	TRBV28	NA	TGTGCCAGCAGTTTGTGGGACAGTGGCTATGGCTACACCTTC	CASSLWDSGYGYTF
TRBJ2-5	NA	TRBV9	NA	TGTGCCAGCAGCGCTACGGGACACCCGTACCAAGAGACCCAGTACTTC	CASSATGHPYQETQYF
TRBJ2-5	TRBD2	TRBV7-7	NA	TGTGCCAGCAGCCCTAGCGGGGGGGTTCAAGAGACCCAGTACTTC	CASSPSGGVQETQYF
TRBJ2-7	NA	TRBV3-1/TRBV3-2	NA	TGTGCCAGCAGCCAAGGTCAACAGTCCTACGAGCAGTACTTC	CASSQGQQSYEQYF
TRBJ2-1	NA	TRBV15	NA	TGTGCCACCAGCAGAGATCGGTTTGAGCAGTTCTTC	CATSRDRFEQFF
TRBJ2-3	NA	TRBV3-1/TRBV3-2	NA	TGTGCCAGCAGTAGTCCCTACCCGGATACGCAGTATTTT	CASSSPYPDTQYF
TRBJ2-3	TRBD1	TRBV11-2	NA	TGTGCCAGCAGCTTAGTCGTACGAGGGGGCGGGACAGATACGCAGTATTTT	CASSLVVRGGGTDTQYF
TRBJ1-6	NA	TRBV9	NA	TGTGCCAGCAGCAAACAGGGATATTCACCCCTCCACTTT	CASSKQGYSPLHF
TRBJ2-5	NA	TRBV11-1	NA	TGTGCCAGCAGACCGACGGCAGGGTCCCAGGAGACCCAGTACTTC	CASRPTAGSQETQYF
TRBJ1-4	NA	TRBV4-1	NA	TGCGCCAGCAGCCTTCGGGACACGACAATTCCGGGGTTTAATGAAAAACTGTTTTTT	CASSLRDTTIPGFNEKLFF
TRBJ1-1	TRBD1	TRBV2	NA	TGTGCCTTCTCCCAGACAGGGGGCAACACTGAAGCTTTCTTT	CAFSQTGGNTEAFF
TRBJ2-1	NA	TRBV9	once	TGTGCCAGCAGCCCTCAGGGGACTACCTCCGATTTCTACAATGAGCAGTTCTTC	CASSPQGTTSDFYNEQFF
TRBJ1-6	TRBD1	TRBV7-2	once	TGTGCCAGCAGCTGGGGACAGGAGAATTCACCCCTCCACTTT	CASSWGQENSPLHF
TRBJ1-1	TRBD1	TRBV7-8	NA	TGTGCCAGCAGCTTAGCGGGGACAGGCGAACCTCATCAGAACACTGAAGCTTTCTTT	CASSLAGTGEPHQNTEAFF
TRBJ2-7	NA	TRBV6-2/TRBV6-3	NA	TGTGCCAGCAGTTACGGGGCCTGGGGCTACGAGCAGTACTTC	CASSYGAWGYEQYF
TRBJ2-2	NA	TRBV7-6	NA	TGTGCCAGCAGCTTAGGGCAGTTAAACACCGGGGAGCTGTTTTTT	CASSLGQLNTGELFF
TRBJ2-1	NA	TRBV7-2	NA	TGTGCCAGCAGCTTAGATACTCGTGAGCAGTTCTTC	CASSLDTREQFF
TRBJ1-4	TRBD1	TRBV7-2	NA	TGTGCCAGCAGCTTAGCCGGACAGGGGCCAGAAAAACTGTTTTTT	CASSLAGQGPEKLFF
TRBJ2-1	TRBD1	TRBV19	NA	TGTGCCAGTAGTCTCGAGGACAGGGAGTACAATGAGCAGTTCTTC	CASSLEDREYNEQFF
TRBJ1-6	NA	TRBV6-2/TRBV6-3	NA	TGTGCCAGCAGTTACTCTCTCGCGGCCTATAATTCACCCCTCCACTTT	CASSYSLAAYNSPLHF
TRBJ1-1	NA	TRBV7-3	NA	TGTGCCAGCAGCTTAGGTACAGGGTCAACTGAAGCTTTCTTT	CASSLGTGSTEAFF
TRBJ1-6	TRBD1	TRBV28	NA	TGTGCCAGCAGCTACACCGGGACAGGGAATTCACCCCTCCACTTT	CASSYTGTGNSPLHF
TRBJ1-6	TRBD1	TRBV2	NA	TGTGCCAGCAGTGAAGACAGGGGTCGAAATTCACCCCTCCACTTT	CASSEDRGRNSPLHF
TRBJ1-3	NA	TRBV11-2	NA	TGTGCCAGCAGCCCGAACTTCTCTGGAAACACCATATATTTT	CASSPNFSGNTIYF
TRBJ1-1	NA	TRBV2	NA	TGTGCCAGCAGTGAATGGGGGCTCGGGGCTGAAGCTTTCTTT	CASSEWGLGAEAFF
TRBJ2-3	TRBD1	TRBV24-1	NA	TGTGCCACCAGTGATCCACAGGGGGCGGTAGATACGCAGTATTTT	CATSDPQGAVDTQYF
TRBJ2-1	TRBD1	TRBV7-7	NA	TGTGCCAGCAGCCGGGACAGGGAGAATGAGCAGTTCTTC	CASSRDRENEQFF
TRBJ1-5	NA	TRBV5-3	NA	TGTGCCAGACCTCGACAGTGGCGGCATCAGCCCCAGCATTTT	CARPRQWRHQPQHF
TRBJ2-2	NA	TRBV5-1	NA	TGCGCCAGCAACCTCCCGGGTACCGGGGAGCTGTTTTTT	CASNLPGTGELFF
TRBJ1-1	NA	TRBV12-3/TRBV12-4	NA	TGTGCCAGCAGTTACAGGGCAGCTGAAGCTTTCTTT	CASSYRAAEAFF
TRBJ1-6	NA	TRBV2	NA	TGTGCCAGCAGTGAAGGCAGGGTTAATTCACCCCTCCACTTT	CASSEGRVNSPLHF
TRBJ1-1	NA	TRBV7-8	NA	TGTGCCAGCAGACTAGAGGGATGGACTGAAGCTTTCTTT	CASRLEGWTEAFF
TRBJ2-1	NA	TRBV5-1	NA	TGCGCCAGCAGCTTGCAGGGCGGACAGTTCTACTATGAGCAGTTCTTC	CASSLQGGQFYYEQFF
TRBJ1-6	NA	TRBV30	NA	TGTGCCTGGAGTGTAACAGGGTGGAATTCACCCCTCCACTTT	CAWSVTGWNSPLHF